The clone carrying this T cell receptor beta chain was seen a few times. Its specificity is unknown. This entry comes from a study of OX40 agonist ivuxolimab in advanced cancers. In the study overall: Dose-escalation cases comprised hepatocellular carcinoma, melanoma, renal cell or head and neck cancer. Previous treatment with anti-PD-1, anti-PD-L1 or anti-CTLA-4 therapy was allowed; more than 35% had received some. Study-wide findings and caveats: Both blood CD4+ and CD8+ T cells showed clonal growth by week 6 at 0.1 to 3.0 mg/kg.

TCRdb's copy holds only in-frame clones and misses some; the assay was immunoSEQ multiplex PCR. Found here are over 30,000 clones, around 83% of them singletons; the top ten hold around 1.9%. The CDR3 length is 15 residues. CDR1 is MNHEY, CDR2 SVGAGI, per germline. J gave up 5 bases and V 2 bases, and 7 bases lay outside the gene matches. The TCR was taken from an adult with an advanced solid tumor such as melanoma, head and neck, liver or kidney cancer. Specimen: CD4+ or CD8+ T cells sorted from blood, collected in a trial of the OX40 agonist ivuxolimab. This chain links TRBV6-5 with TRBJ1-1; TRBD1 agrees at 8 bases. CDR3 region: CASSYIPRGQTEAFF. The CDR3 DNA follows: TGTGCCAGCAGTTACATCCCCAGGGGGCAGACTGAAGCTTTCTTT.